A selection of T cell receptor beta chains follows, all from one sample in a study of shared clonotypes between healthy human individuals. The assay was immunoSEQ multiplex PCR, and TCRdb's table has in-frame clones only and misses some. The repertoire holds roughly 2,300,000 clones, with around 93% as singletons. Sequencing was performed on naive CD4+ T cells from PBMCs. Receptor source: a man aged 18 to 35 in good health. Some clones in this sample may be carry-over from other donors' samples. The conserved cysteine and the conserved F or W are not part of the CDR3 here. The D gene is left open where the match is weak.

j_gene	d_gene	v_gene	CDR3aa
TRBJ1-2	.	TRBV5-1	ASSLNGEYGYT
TRBJ2-5	.	TRBV5-4	ASSFAGETQY
TRBJ1-2	.	TRBV25-1	ASSEGGPNYGYT
TRBJ1-5	TRBD1	TRBV28	ASSFLTGMIQPQH
TRBJ2-7	TRBD1	TRBV28	ASSLWGDRGPEQY
.	.	TRBV5-4	ASSPKGSHEQY
TRBJ2-7	TRBD2	TRBV5-8	ASSSGTSGRNEQY
TRBJ2-7	.	TRBV28	ASSFEGFYEQY
TRBJ2-2	TRBD2	TRBV5-6	ASSLLLSGADTGELF
TRBJ2-1	TRBD1	TRBV2	ASSTNRGHEQF
TRBJ2-4	.	TRBV30	AWTTGAGGNIQY
TRBJ1-3	.	TRBV10-2	ASRGTDGSGNTIY
TRBJ2-2	.	TRBV21-1	ASSTRQGVGAGELF
TRBJ2-6	.	TRBV11-3	ASSPGDTGLRSSGANVLT
TRBJ1-1	.	TRBV28	ASKGYNTEAF
TRBJ2-6	.	TRBV5-6	ASRSGTGSGANVLT
TRBJ2-3	.	TRBV9	ASSSFVGDTQY
TRBJ2-5	TRBD2	TRBV5-5	ASSLDSGGPWETQY
TRBJ1-2	TRBD1	TRBV9	ASTVTGGTNYGYT
TRBJ1-1	.	TRBV6-5	ASSYFPQAEAF
TRBJ2-5	.	TRBV19	ASSIRLEETQY
TRBJ1-4	.	TRBV20-1	SARVGEKLF
TRBJ2-1	.	TRBV7-3	ASSGLAYNEQF
TRBJ2-1	.	TRBV14	ASSQQQMGNEQF
TRBJ2-7	.	TRBV5-6	ASSLVEGEQY
TRBJ2-7	.	TRBV6-5	ASSYGGIAYEQY
TRBJ1-4	.	TRBV4-3	ASSPGQGPEKLF
TRBJ2-3	TRBD2	TRBV28	ASRMTSGRKGTDTQY
TRBJ2-1	.	TRBV12-5	ASGRSGYNEQF
TRBJ2-7	.	TRBV28	ASSFFGQHPYEQY
TRBJ2-1	.	TRBV6-1	ASSEIWKEQF
TRBJ2-1	.	TRBV28	ASSVGSSYNEQF
TRBJ2-7	.	TRBV11-2	ASSSPVSYEQY
TRBJ2-1	TRBD2	TRBV6-6	ASLRGGANNEQF
TRBJ2-1	TRBD1	TRBV5-1	ASSTGQGEEQF
TRBJ2-3	.	TRBV5-4	ASSLVGVRVTDTQY
TRBJ1-1	.	TRBV7-2	ASSLDRSEAF
TRBJ2-6	.	TRBV7-9	ASSFTGTGANVLT
TRBJ2-2	.	TRBV19	ASSIQGGRELF
TRBJ2-1	.	TRBV2	ASSEIANEQF
TRBJ1-5	TRBD1	TRBV7-4	ASSSRDRANSNQPQH
TRBJ2-3	.	TRBV29-1	SVTGGSDTQY
TRBJ2-1	TRBD2	TRBV28	ASSFPGLVSNEQF
TRBJ1-2	.	TRBV30	AWSSNSIYGYT
TRBJ1-1	TRBD1	TRBV7-8	ASSLDMRTGDKNTEAF
TRBJ1-1	.	TRBV6-1	ASSDQGTEAF